The present TCR beta chain was sequenced within a study of a mutant IDH1 vaccine in newly diagnosed glioma (dated by TCRdb to the early 2020s). With respect to the entire study: Eight vaccinations were administered to patients in weeks 1, 3, 5, 7, 11, 15, 19 and 23, corresponding to visits V03 through V10. In the chemotherapy-containing groups, vaccination started alongside temozolomide cycles, whereas in patients who had radiotherapy alone it started 4-6 weeks after radiotherapy. Of the 25 to 40 treated patients, around 62% were male and about 40% were female, and the mean age was approximately 41 years. Longitudinal TCRB deep sequencing was performed for about two dozen treated patients wherever samples were available for exploratory analyses. Prior to enrollment, standard therapy consisting of radiotherapy alone, temozolomide alone, or radiochemotherapy with temozolomide had been administered to patients, with the combination being received by most patients. Peripheral blood samples were drawn at six visits, namely V03 (baseline), V05, V07, V10, V12 and V13.

General study outcomes and caveats: Changes in the top peripheral T cell clonotypes picked up by TCRB sequencing did not appear to be linked to pseudoprogression. Vaccine-induced immune responses across multiple MHC alleles were detected in about 93% of patients. Selection of PBMC samples for TCRB deep sequencing was based on availability. It was noted by the authors that analyses of patient blood samples could not be reproduced owing to sample limitations.

Including cysteine and phenylalanine, the CDR3 has 12 amino acids. Of the read, only the CDR3 DNA is kept; its 36 bases are in frame from base 1. V is pared back by 6 bases and J by 3 bases, with 11 bases lying between the germline termini. CDR1 SQVTM and CDR2 ANQGSEA are derived from the germline V gene. This clone has a handful of counts. Its target antigen remains unknown. No clone much larger than this one lies a single base away; base qualities are absent. Libraries were constructed by the immunoSEQ multiplex PCR assay. Rearranged TCR beta chain sequences were amplified with the hsTCRB Kit following the manufacturer's protocol. Sequencing of TCRB libraries was carried out on an Illumina MiSeq. In the paper's pipeline: The proprietary platform of the kit vendor was used for demultiplexing, trimming and gene mapping. As stored in TCRdb, this immuneACCESS dataset retains in-frame rearrangements with V and J assigned. A fraction of the clones does not appear; measured against another copy, unresolved V genes explain less than half of the discrepancy, and the remainder lacks a known reason. V and J calls and clone size are copied from that table; D and trimming were computed from the DNA. The sample has about 54,000 clones on record, roughly 80% of them singletons. The top ten clonotypes cover 6.2% of the sample.

The time point label of this sample denotes: week 23, last vaccination. Every vaccine dose consisted of 300 ug of a 20-mer mutant IDH1 peptide in Montanide, administered subcutaneously together with topical imiquimod. Donors had newly diagnosed WHO grade 3 or 4 IDH1-mutant astrocytomas with loss of nuclear ATRX. The samples were drawn from NOA16, a multicentre, single-arm, open-label phase I trial in Germany that tested a mutant IDH1 peptide vaccine in humans for the first time. Genomic DNA for TCRB sequencing was isolated from EDTA blood with the DNeasy Blood and Tissue Kit. This sample comprised PBMCs, obtained from a glioma patient whose treatment included an IDH1 peptide vaccine. The sequence links TRBV29-1 to TRBJ2-5; no D segment can be confidently identified. This clonotype originated in a man aged 40-55 years with glioma. CDR3 sequence: CSVNWAEETQYF. The DNA is as follows: TGCAGCGTAAACTGGGCAGAAGAGACCCAGTACTTC.